This T cell receptor (beta chain) stems from a study of blood T cell repertoires in COVID-19. Looking at the study overall: COVID-19 samples collected from the United States, Italy and Spain covered acute and convalescent phases.

Looked up from germline, CDR1 is LNHDA and CDR2 is SQIVND (reference sequence). J lost 9 bases, V lost 4 bases, and 7 bases had no gene match. The CDR3 is 13 residues long. Sequencing was performed with immunoSEQ multiplex PCR; in TCRdb, only in-frame clones are kept and a portion is missing. The table records roughly 200,000 clones, about 86% of them present only once. The material sequenced was peripheral blood. This sequence joins TRBV19 and TRBJ1-1; 8 bases are a match to TRBD1. This TCR came from a young woman who had recovered from COVID-19. CDR3 loop: CASSSLGQGQAFF. CDR3 DNA sequence: TGTGCCAGTAGTAGTCTCGGACAGGGCCAAGCTTTCTTT.